One sample yielded the 5 T cell receptor beta chains listed below, sequenced in a study of blood T cell repertoires in COVID-19. Sequencing was performed with immunoSEQ multiplex PCR; in TCRdb, only in-frame clones are kept and a portion is missing. The profile covers about 55,000 clones, with 70% to 75% appearing a single time and about 15% taken by the ten largest. Sequenced: peripheral blood. These receptors were collected from a woman between 65 and 79 years old with acute or convalescent COVID-19.

J is TRBJ1-2 and V is TRBV27; the D gene is possibly TRBD1 (5 bases). CDR1 and CDR2 (germline): MNHEY, SMNVEV (reference sequence). Deletions cut 3 bases from V and 4 bases from J, with 15 bases between. CDR3 length: 15 amino acids. The DNA of the CDR3 is TGTGCCAGCAGTTTCGGGGGTCGGGCCTCCTATGGCTACACCTTC. Translation: CASSFGGRASYGYTF.

The chain employs TRBV7-9 and TRBJ2-2; possible D gene TRBD1, 6 bases. The CDR3 contains 17 residues. V lost 2 bases and J lost 1, with 14 bases in between. Germline V gene data show CDR1 as SEHNR and CDR2 as FQNEAQ (reference sequence). The CDR3 loop reads CASSLWGGGMNTGELFF. CDR3 sequence (DNA): TGTGCCAGCAGCTTATGGGGTGGGGGCATGAACACCGGGGAGCTGTTTTTT.

The V and J genes are TRBV5-6 and TRBJ2-5, with TRBD1 as a possible D gene (6 bases). Deletions cut 4 bases from V and 5 bases from J, with 15 bases between. The CDR3 has 14 amino acids. Germline V gene lookup returns CDR1 SGHDT and CDR2 YYEEEE. CDR3 DNA: TGTGCCAGCAGCCCTGACAGGCGTGGGGAGACCCAGTACTTC. Its translation is CASSPDRRGETQYF.

The chain joins TRBV6-5 to TRBJ1-2; D gene ambiguous. CDR3 length equals 14 residues. V lost 2 bases to trimming and J lost 0 bases, with 7 bases between them. Germline CDR1 is MNHEY and CDR2 is SVGAGI. CDR3 loop: CASSYRGPNYGYTF. The CDR3 region has the DNA TGTGCCAGCAGTTACCGAGGGCCTAACTATGGCTACACCTTC.

The chain couples TRBV30 to TRBJ1-1; maybe TRBD1 (6 bases). The CDR3 is 14 residues long. Germline-derived CDR1 and CDR2 are GTSNPN and SVGIG (reference sequence). Trimming stripped 3 bases from V and 2 bases from J, with 13 bases between. This CDR3 reads CAWRDSEINTEAFF. CDR3 coding DNA: TGTGCCTGGAGGGACAGCGAGATAAACACTGAAGCTTTCTTT.